This T cell receptor (beta chain) originates from a study of blood T cell repertoires in COVID-19. Turning to the study itself: T cells, B-cell-depleted T cells, or PBMCs supplied cDNA or gDNA.

Libraries were prepared by immunoSEQ multiplex PCR; TCRdb keeps only in-frame clonotypes and omits some of them. The data show approximately 190,000 clones, approximately 84% seen once. Per the germline V gene, CDR1 is SGDLS and CDR2 is YYNGEE. This CDR3 has 14 residues. The J segment lost 2 bases and the V segment lost 3 bases, leaving 2 bases of the junction unmatched. In its sample, this clone was seen once. The V and J genes are TRBV9 and TRBJ1-3, with 7 bases that match TRBD1. The receptor's source is a man aged 35-49 years who had recovered from COVID-19. The specimen sequenced was PBMCs or T cells enriched from blood (not recorded which). Written as DNA, the CDR3 is TGTGCCAGCAGCGCGACAGGGCCTGGAAACACCATATATTTT. This encodes CASSATGPGNTIYF.